The source of this TCR beta chain is a study of PD-1 blockade in classical Hodgkin lymphoma. General observations from the study: It was reported that newly diagnosed patients had less baseline TCR diversity than healthy donors. CD4+ TCR diversity, unlike CD8+, climbed significantly by C4D1. For complete responders, baseline diversity was comparable to that of newly diagnosed patients.

Patients all relapsed after autologous stem cell transplantation, and there was variation in brentuximab vedotin exposure. The method was immunoSEQ multiplex PCR; TCRdb's version includes in-frame clones alone and lacks a portion of them. The sample lists 130,000 to 150,000 clones; around 73% were seen once. Germline V gene data show CDR1 as SGHAT and CDR2 as FQNNGV. The CDR3 covers 15 residues. Trimming removed 4 bases from V and 2 bases from J; junction bases left unmatched: 5. Notes on this clone: Its target is not known.

J is TRBJ2-7 and V is TRBV11-2; 10 bases match TRBD2. The clonotype originates from a human donor with classical Hodgkin lymphoma. The sequencing here drew on peripheral blood mononuclear cells (PBMCs), taken before the second cycle of nivolumab. CDR3 sequence reads: CASSSGLASTYEQYF. DNA of the CDR3: TGTGCCAGCAGCTCGGGACTAGCGAGTACCTACGAGCAGTACTTC. Drawing the rest from reference TRBV11-2 and TRBJ2-7, the complete variable domain is EAGVAQSPRYKIIEKRQSVAFWCNPISGHATLYWYQQILGQGPKLLIQFQNNGVVDDSQLPKDRFSAERLKGVDSTLKIQPAKLEDSAVYLCASSSGLASTYEQYFGPGTRLTVT.